Below, 11 T cell receptor beta chains from the same sample are listed, as sequenced in a study of tissue T cells after allogeneic stem cell transplantation. The time point was: mouse harvest day 14 after allogeneic transplant. Each mouse received 10^7 T-cell-depleted marrow cells plus 10^6 splenic CD5+ T cells by tail vein. TCRdb keeps only in-frame clones here, not all; method: immunoSEQ multiplex PCR. The sample includes thousands of clones, about half of them seen just once. Sequencing was performed on lymph node tissue. The receptors were gathered from a female BALB/c mouse given C57BL/6 T cells with graft-versus-host disease after an allogeneic hematopoietic cell transplant.

This clone was detected once. The gene symbols are mouse symbols. The read comes to an end 1 residue before the CDR3 does, leaving the germline J gene to fill in the end. The chain has TRBV12-1 and TRBJ2-7; 10 bases fit TRBD2. Germline V gene lookup returns CDR1 SGHSN and CDR2 HYEKVE. J lost 1 base, V lost 6 bases, and 8 bases had no gene match. The CDR3 length is 15 residues. The CDR3 reads CASSPLLGGSYEQYF. Incomplete CDR3 DNA: TGTGCCAGCAGCCCTTTACTGGGGGGGTCCTATGAACAGTAC.

As regards this clone: Genes and germline come from the mouse. The read terminates 1 residue ahead of where the CDR3 ends, so the germline J gene completes it. V usage is TRBV14 and J usage is TRBJ2-4; 10 nucleotides match TRBD2. J gave up 0 bases and V 5 bases, and 6 bases lay outside the gene matches. This CDR3 has 16 amino acids. Germline CDR1 is SGHDT and CDR2 is FRDEAV. CDR3 bases read: TGTGCCAGCAGCCAACTGGGGGGGGCTAGTCAAAACACCTTGTAC. Translation: CASSQLGGASQNTLY. The entire CDR3 sequence reads CASSQLGGASQNTLYF.

To note about this clone: Each gene name is a mouse one. CDR3: CASSLSLGGYAEQFF. CDR3 DNA (partial): TGTGCCAGCAGTCTGTCCCTGGGGGGTTATGCTGAGCAGTTC. This chain links TRBV26 with TRBJ2-1, with 8 bases lining up with TRBD2. The read stops 1 residue short of the end of the CDR3; the missing end is completed from the germline J gene. Germline V gene data show CDR1 as KGHPV and CDR2 as FQNQEV (reference sequence). Trimming cost V 0 bases and J 4 bases; bases outside gene matches: 2. This CDR3 contains 15 residues.

About this clone: All gene names here are mouse names. The read finishes 1 residue shy of the CDR3 end, and the germline J gene is used to complete it. The chain couples TRBV26 to TRBJ2-5, with a tentative D call TRBD1 (6 bases). Germline assignment: CDR1 KGHPV and CDR2 FQNQEV (reference sequence). CDR3 length equals 13 residues. The V end was cut by 2 bases, the J end by 4 bases, with 7 bases between. The part of the CDR3 DNA that was read is TGTGCCAGCAGTCTGAACAGGGAAGACACCCAGTAC. Protein sequence: CASSLNREDTQY. The whole CDR3 region reads CASSLNREDTQYF.

Notes on this clone: Mouse names are used for the genes. Read coverage stops 1 residue before the CDR3 terminus; the germline J gene supplies the remainder. The gene calls are TRBV3 and TRBJ2-1, with a weak D call TRBD1 (5 bases). CDR3 size: 14 residues. Trimming stripped 3 bases from V and 7 bases from J, with 13 bases between. Germline V gene sequence: CDR1 SNHLY, CDR2 FYNGKV (reference sequence). The covered CDR3 bases are TGTGCCAGCAGCTTTGACAGATATGGGGCTGAGCAGTTC. Amino acid sequence: CASSFDRYGAEQF. The whole CDR3 is CASSFDRYGAEQFF.

Notes on this clone: Germline and genes: mouse. From the germline J gene comes the end of the CDR3, since the read stops 1 residue before it. This chain connects TRBV1 to TRBJ2-3; D is possibly TRBD1 or TRBD2 (6 bases each). Deletions cut 6 bases from V and 0 bases from J, with 10 bases between. The germline V gene has CDR1 NSQYPW and CDR2 LRSPGD (reference sequence). This CDR3 spans 14 amino acids. The sequenced part of the CDR3 DNA is TGCACCTGCAGGGGGGCAGTTAGTGCAGAAACGCTGTAT. It yields the protein CTCRGAVSAETLY. The CDR3 in its entirety is CTCRGAVSAETLYF.

This clone was detected only a few times. Mouse gene names apply. With the read ending 1 residue before the CDR3 end, the germline J gene is used to fill in that end. This chain joins TRBV26 and TRBJ2-7, with TRBD2 matching 8 bases. The CDR3 sequence is 14 residues long. V was pared by 3 bases and J by 4 bases, with 5 bases of the junction left unmatched. Per the germline V gene, CDR1 is KGHPV and CDR2 is FQNQEV (reference sequence). CDR3 residues: CASSLGLGLYEQYF. CDR3 bases read: TGTGCCAGCAGTCTCGGACTGGGTCTATATGAACAGTAC.

By its share, this clone is large (0.1 to 1%). The genes and germline here are from mouse. The sequenced CDR3 bases are TGTGCTAGCAGTTTTGGACTGGGGGGTAGTCAAAACACCTTGTAC. Its translation: CASSFGLGGSQNTLY. The CDR3, in full, reads CASSFGLGGSQNTLYF. This chain uses TRBV29 with TRBJ2-4; TRBD2 matches 11 bases. Read sequence stops 1 residue before the CDR3 end, and the germline J gene provides the missing end. Germline CDR1 and CDR2: MSHET and SYDVDS. There are 16 residues in the CDR3. V lost 3 bases and J lost 0; bases outside the gene matches: 2.

About this clone itself: All gene names here are mouse names. Coverage ceases 1 residue before the CDR3 finishes, and the germline J gene fills in the end. The chain carries TRBV5 and TRBJ1-6, with D possibly matching TRBD1 (5 bases). TRBJ1-6 is designated an ORF whose function remains uncertain. The germline V gene has CDR1 LGHNA and CDR2 YNLKQL (reference sequence). CDR3 size: 16 residues. V gave up 0 bases and J gave up 3 bases, with 9 bases separating them. The CDR3 is CASSQDFGGYNSPLYF. Incomplete CDR3 DNA: TGTGCCAGCAGCCAAGATTTCGGGGGCTATAATTCGCCCCTCTAC.

This clone has a handful of counts. These gene names are mouse names. Read coverage stops 1 residue before the CDR3 terminus; the germline J gene supplies the remainder. V is TRBV2 and J is TRBJ1-3; D ambiguous. The V end was cut by 0 bases, the J end by 4 bases, with 10 bases between. The CDR3 consists of 15 residues. Germline V gene lookup returns CDR1 LGHNA and CDR2 YSYQKL. The CDR3: CASSQDSGRGNTLYF. The covered CDR3 bases are TGTGCCAGCAGCCAAGATTCCGGGAGGGGAAATACGCTCTAT.

Regarding this clone: Gene labels here are mouse ones. The read terminates 1 residue ahead of where the CDR3 ends, so the germline J gene completes it. The chain combines TRBV12-1 with TRBJ2-1; 11 bases fit TRBD2. Trimming took 2 bases from V and 3 from J; bases not matched to a gene: 2. The CDR3 runs 15 residues. Germline V gene data show CDR1 as SGHSN and CDR2 as HYEKVE. CDR3 DNA, as far as it was read: TGTGCCAGCTCTCCTACTGGGGGGGCCTATGCTGAGCAGTTC. Encoded protein: CASSPTGGAYAEQF. The whole CDR3 protein is CASSPTGGAYAEQFF.